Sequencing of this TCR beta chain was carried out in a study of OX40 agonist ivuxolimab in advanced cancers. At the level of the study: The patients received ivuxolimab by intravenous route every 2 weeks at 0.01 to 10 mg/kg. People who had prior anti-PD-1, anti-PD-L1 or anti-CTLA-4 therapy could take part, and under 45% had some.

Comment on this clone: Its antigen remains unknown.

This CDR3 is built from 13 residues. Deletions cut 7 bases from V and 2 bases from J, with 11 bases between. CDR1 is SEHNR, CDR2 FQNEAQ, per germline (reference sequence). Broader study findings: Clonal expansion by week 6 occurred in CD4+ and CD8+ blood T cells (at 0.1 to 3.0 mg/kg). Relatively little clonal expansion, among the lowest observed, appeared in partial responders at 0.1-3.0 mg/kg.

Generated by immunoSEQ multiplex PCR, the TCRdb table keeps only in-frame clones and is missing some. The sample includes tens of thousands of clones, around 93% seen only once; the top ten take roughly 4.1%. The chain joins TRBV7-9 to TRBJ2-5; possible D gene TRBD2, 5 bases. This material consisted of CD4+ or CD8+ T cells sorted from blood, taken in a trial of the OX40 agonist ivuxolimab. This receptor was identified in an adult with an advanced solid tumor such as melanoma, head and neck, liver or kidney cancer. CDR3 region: CASIRTDQETQYF. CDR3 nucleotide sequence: TGTGCCAGCATCCGGACTGATCAAGAGACCCAGTACTTC.